This T cell receptor (beta chain) is from a study of T cell changes during pregnancy in multiple sclerosis. The CDR3 runs to 12 residues. V gave up 7 bases and J gave up 1 base, with 8 bases separating them. Looked up from germline, CDR1 is SEHNR and CDR2 is FQNEAQ (reference sequence). Libraries were prepared by immunoSEQ multiplex PCR; TCRdb keeps only in-frame clonotypes and omits some of them. The sample lists tens of thousands of clones, approximately 87% seen once, with less than 9% in the top ten. Source: CD8+ T cells from peripheral blood mononuclear cells, taken before pregnancy. The clonotype was recovered from a female donor with multiple sclerosis, enrolled in a pregnancy study. The genes are TRBV7-9 and TRBJ2-7; no definite D call. Here the CDR3 reads CASTSQSYEQYF. CDR3 in DNA: TGTGCCAGCACCTCACAGTCCTACGAGCAGTACTTC.